The rows below give T cell receptor beta chains drawn from one sample of a study of cytomegalovirus exposure and HLA in healthy donors. Sequenced by immunoSEQ multiplex PCR; TCRdb stores in-frame clones only, minus some. The table lists over 150,000 clones, 87% of them singletons. Sequencing was performed on PBMCs. The receptor source for this set is a woman between 25 and 40 years old in good health and CMV-seronegative. The CDR3 runs from the conserved cysteine through the conserved F or W. A D gene is named only where the DNA matches it firmly. Clone size is not always given. Where it is, it says once, few, many or a class for expanded clones.

>TRBD1|TRBJ1-2|TRBV19|once
CARPRDSYYGYTF
TGTGCCAGGCCCCGGGACAGCTATTATGGCTACACCTTC
>TRBD1|TRBJ2-1|TRBV6-4|once
CASSVYRGSYNEQFF
TGTGCCAGCAGTGTATACAGGGGCTCCTACAATGAGCAGTTCTTC
>.|TRBJ2-5|TRBV21-1|.
CASSPDSCQETQYF
TGTGCCAGCAGCCCGGACAGCTGCCAAGAGACCCAGTACTTC
>TRBD2|TRBJ2-3|TRBV2|.
CASSDTGGGTQYF
TGTGCCAGCAGTGATACGGGAGGTGGGACGCAGTATTTT
>.|TRBJ1-2|TRBV6-5|.
CASSYSKTGYGYTF
TGTGCCAGCAGTTACTCGAAGACAGGCTATGGCTACACCTTC
>.|TRBJ2-1|TRBV10-1|.
CARSGEGGSNEQFF
TGCGCCAGGTCGGGGGAGGGGGGATCCAATGAGCAGTTCTTC
>TRBD2|TRBJ2-3|TRBV7-2|.
CASSLRGARTDTQYF
TGTGCCAGCAGCCTGCGGGGGGCTAGGACAGATACGCAGTATTTT
>.|TRBJ1-5|TRBV19|.
CASSMTGNQPQHF
TGTGCCAGTAGTATGACAGGCAATCAGCCCCAGCATTTT
>TRBD2|TRBJ2-5|TRBV9|.
CASSVVSGSGQETQYF
TGTGCCAGCAGCGTAGTCAGCGGGAGTGGTCAAGAGACCCAGTACTTC
>TRBD1|TRBJ1-1|TRBV7-9|.
CASSPTGSPEAFF
TGTGCCAGCAGCCCGACAGGGAGCCCTGAAGCTTTCTTT
>.|TRBJ2-1|TRBV11-3|once
CASSHPWSNEQFF
TGTGCCAGCAGCCATCCTTGGAGCAATGAGCAGTTCTTC
>.|TRBJ1-4|TRBV7-9|few
CASSLGQYNEKLFF
TGTGCCAGCAGCTTAGGGCAGTATAATGAAAAACTGTTTTTT
>TRBD2|TRBJ2-3|TRBV19|.
CASSIGGTSGTDTQYF
TGTGCCAGTAGTATAGGTGGGACTAGCGGGACGGATACGCAGTATTTT
>.|TRBJ2-7|TRBV19|.
CASSSAAYEQYF
TGTGCCAGTAGTAGCGCAGCGTACGAGCAGTACTTC
>TRBD2|TRBJ2-7|TRBV27|.
CASSPLGPGLIYEQYF
TGTGCCAGCAGTCCCCTTGGACCGGGACTAATCTACGAGCAGTACTTC
>.|TRBJ2-2|TRBV6-1|.
CASSATGTGELFF
TGTGCCAGCAGTGCAACTGGCACCGGGGAGCTGTTTTTT
>TRBD1|TRBJ1-5|TRBV7-9|.
CASSFSSGATGRSNQPQHF
TGTGCCAGCAGCTTCTCTTCAGGTGCGACAGGGCGTAGCAATCAGCCCCAGCATTTT
>.|TRBJ1-1|TRBV27|once
CASSLRGFTEAFF
TGTGCCAGCAGTTTACGGGGGTTCACTGAAGCTTTCTTT
>.|TRBJ2-7|TRBV7-6|.
CASSISPSYEQYF
TGTGCCAGCAGTATTTCCCCCTCCTACGAGCAGTACTTC
>TRBD1|TRBJ1-2|TRBV18|.
CASSPGLVGGTGGYGYTF
TGTGCCAGCTCACCGGGTTTGGTTGGTGGGACAGGGGGCTACGGCTACACCTTC
>.|TRBJ1-1|TRBV5-6|.
CASSPTTGVAFF
TGTGCCAGCAGCCCGACGACAGGTGTAGCTTTCTTT
>.|TRBJ2-7|TRBV25-1|.
CASSDLTGEAAYEQYF
TGTGCCAGCAGTGATCTAACAGGGGAGGCGGCCTACGAGCAGTACTTC
>TRBD2|TRBJ2-1|TRBV4-3|.
CASSQEYRTSFYNEQFF
TGCGCCAGCAGCCAAGAATATCGGACTAGCTTCTACAATGAGCAGTTCTTC
>TRBD2|TRBJ2-3|TRBV27|.
CASRGRAGGWTDTQYF
TGTGCCAGCAGAGGAAGGGCGGGGGGGTGGACAGATACGCAGTATTTT
>TRBD1|TRBJ2-4|TRBV5-1|.
CASSLGMARGRGPLAKNIQYF
TGCGCCAGCAGCTTGGGAATGGCCCGGGGCAGGGGGCCACTAGCCAAAAACATTCAGTACTTC
>TRBD2|TRBJ2-5|TRBV6-1|.
CASRPLAGVGETQYF
TGTGCCAGCAGGCCACTAGCGGGGGTGGGAGAGACCCAGTACTTC
>.|TRBJ2-3|TRBV5-1|.
CASSLAGFRTDTQYF
TGCGCCAGCAGCTTGGCGGGGTTCCGAACAGATACGCAGTATTTT
>.|TRBJ1-2|TRBV9|.
CASSPQPQEYGYTF
TGTGCCAGCAGCCCCCAACCACAGGAATATGGCTACACCTTC
>.|TRBJ1-1|TRBV4-3|.
CASSQDVLPNTEAFF
TGCGCCAGCAGCCAAGATGTACTACCGAACACTGAAGCTTTCTTT
>.|TRBJ2-3|TRBV7-9|.
CASTLAAGGTGTDTQYF
TGTGCCAGCACCCTCGCTGCCGGGGGAACCGGCACAGATACGCAGTATTTT
>.|TRBJ1-5|TRBV7-9|.
CASSFSAGYSNQPQHF
TGTGCCAGCAGCTTTTCGGCAGGATATAGCAATCAGCCCCAGCATTTT
>.|TRBJ2-7|TRBV28|.
CASSWGTITYEQYF
TGTGCCAGCAGTTGGGGCACTATTACCTACGAGCAGTACTTC
>TRBD2|TRBJ2-7|TRBV6-1|.
CASSVGTSGRILSWAYEQYF
TGTGCCAGCAGTGTGGGGACTAGCGGGAGAATTCTCAGTTGGGCCTACGAGCAGTACTTC
>TRBD1|TRBJ2-7|TRBV7-9|once
CASSHQTDRGNEQYF
TGTGCCAGCAGTCACCAGACGGACAGGGGAAACGAGCAGTACTTC
>.|TRBJ2-6|TRBV5-4|.
CASSLSGGFGANVLTF
TGTGCCAGCAGCTTAAGCGGAGGGTTCGGGGCCAACGTCCTGACTTTC
>.|TRBJ2-5|TRBV9|.
CASSGRGPMGGLQETQYF
TGTGCCAGCAGCGGAAGGGGCCCGATGGGGGGTCTACAAGAGACCCAGTACTTC
>.|TRBJ1-5|TRBV10-2|.
CASSESLGLRSNQPQHF
TGCGCCAGCAGTGAGTCCCTCGGGTTGAGGAGCAATCAGCCCCAGCATTTT
>.|TRBJ1-4|TRBV5-1|few
CASSLTGGGEKLFF
TGCGCCAGCAGCTTGACAGGCGGGGGTGAAAAACTGTTTTTT
>.|TRBJ2-5|TRBV29-1|.
CSALMGRTEETQYF
TGCAGCGCCCTGATGGGTAGGACAGAAGAGACCCAGTACTTC
>.|TRBJ1-3|TRBV7-8|once
CASSLRRNTGNTIYF
TGTGCCAGCAGCTTACGAAGAAACACGGGAAACACCATATATTTT
>.|TRBJ1-1|TRBV7-9|few
CASSPGTPMRDTEAFF
TGTGCCAGCAGCCCCGGGACTCCTATGAGGGACACTGAAGCTTTCTTT
>.|TRBJ1-1|TRBV27|.
CASSLYKGTGVSEAFF
TGTGCCAGCAGTTTATATAAAGGGACTGGCGTTTCTGAAGCTTTCTTT
>TRBD1|TRBJ2-7|TRBV10-3|few
CAILSGTGDDEQYF
TGTGCCATCCTCTCGGGGACAGGGGACGACGAGCAGTACTTC